This T cell receptor (beta chain) was obtained from a study of monozygotic twins with inflammatory bowel disease. Study results and caveats: IBD patients, compared with healthy twins, shared fewer clonotypes with others (especially with disease activity).

Isolation of total RNA was performed on whole blood, with no prior T cell sorting. Of note for this clonotype: Antigen specificity is unknown.

Germline V gene sequence: CDR1 GTSNPN, CDR2 SVGIG (reference sequence). The CDR3 totals 16 residues. TCRdb re-analyzed the 5' RACE reads; it lists each CDR3 protein once, without DNA. The sample totals about 380,000 distinct CDR3 sequences. The sequence was collected from a human donor with ulcerative colitis or Crohn's disease, or a healthy co-twin of an affected twin (not recorded which). The chain combines TRBV30 with TRBJ1-2; there is no DNA to check the TCRdb D call of TRBD1. The sequenced sample was blood. CDR3 sequence reads: CAWSPTLGRLGYGYTF.